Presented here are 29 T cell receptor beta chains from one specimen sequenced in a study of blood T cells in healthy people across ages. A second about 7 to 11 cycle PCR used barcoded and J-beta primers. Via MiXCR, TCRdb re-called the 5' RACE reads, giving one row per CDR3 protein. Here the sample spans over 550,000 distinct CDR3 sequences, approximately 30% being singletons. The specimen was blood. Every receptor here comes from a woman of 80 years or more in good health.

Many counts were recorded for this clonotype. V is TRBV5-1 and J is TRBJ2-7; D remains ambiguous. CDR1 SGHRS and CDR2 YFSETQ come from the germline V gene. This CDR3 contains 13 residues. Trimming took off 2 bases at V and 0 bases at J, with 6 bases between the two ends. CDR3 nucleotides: TGCGCCAGCAGCTTTGGCAGCTCCTACGAGCAGTACTTC. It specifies CASSFGSSYEQYF.

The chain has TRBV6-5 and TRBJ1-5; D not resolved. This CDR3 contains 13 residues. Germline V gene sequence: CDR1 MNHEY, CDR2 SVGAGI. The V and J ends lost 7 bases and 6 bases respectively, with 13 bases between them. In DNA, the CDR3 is TGTGCCAGCACTGGCGGTCGGACTCAGCCCCAGCATTTT. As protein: CASTGGRTQPQHF.

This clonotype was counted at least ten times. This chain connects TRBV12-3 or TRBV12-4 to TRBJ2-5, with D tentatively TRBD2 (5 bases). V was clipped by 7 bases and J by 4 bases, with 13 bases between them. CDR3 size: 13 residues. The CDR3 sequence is CASIRGARETQYF. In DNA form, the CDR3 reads TGTGCCAGCATTCGGGGTGCTCGAGAGACCCAGTACTTC.

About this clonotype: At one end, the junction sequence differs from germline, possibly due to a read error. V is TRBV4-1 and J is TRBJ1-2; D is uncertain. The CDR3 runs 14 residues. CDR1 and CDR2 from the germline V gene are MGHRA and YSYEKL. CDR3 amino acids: CTSSQEETGYGYTF. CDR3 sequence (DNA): TGCACCAGCAGCCAAGAGGAGACGGGCTATGGCTACACCTTC.

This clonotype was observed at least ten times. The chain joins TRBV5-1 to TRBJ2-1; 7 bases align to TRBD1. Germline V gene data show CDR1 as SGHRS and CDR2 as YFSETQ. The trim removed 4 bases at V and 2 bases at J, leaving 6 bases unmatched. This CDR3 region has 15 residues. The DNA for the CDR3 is TGCGCCAGCAGCCCAACAGGGGCAACCTACAATGAGCAGTTCTTC. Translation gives CASSPTGATYNEQFF.

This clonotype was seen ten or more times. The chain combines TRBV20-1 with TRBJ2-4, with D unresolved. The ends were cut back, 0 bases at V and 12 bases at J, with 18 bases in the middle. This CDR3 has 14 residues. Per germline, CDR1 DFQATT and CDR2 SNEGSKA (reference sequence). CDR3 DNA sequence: TGCAGTGCTAGAGATCGGGCCCATGCCCCAGATCAGTACTTC. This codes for CSARDRAHAPDQYF.

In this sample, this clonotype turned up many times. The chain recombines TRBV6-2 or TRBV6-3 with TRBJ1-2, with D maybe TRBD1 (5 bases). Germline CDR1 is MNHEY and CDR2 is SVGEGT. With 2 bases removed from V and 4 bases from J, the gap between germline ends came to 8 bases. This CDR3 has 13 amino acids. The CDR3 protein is CASSYHQGYGYTF. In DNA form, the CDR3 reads TGTGCCAGCAGTTACCATCAGGGCTATGGCTACACCTTC.

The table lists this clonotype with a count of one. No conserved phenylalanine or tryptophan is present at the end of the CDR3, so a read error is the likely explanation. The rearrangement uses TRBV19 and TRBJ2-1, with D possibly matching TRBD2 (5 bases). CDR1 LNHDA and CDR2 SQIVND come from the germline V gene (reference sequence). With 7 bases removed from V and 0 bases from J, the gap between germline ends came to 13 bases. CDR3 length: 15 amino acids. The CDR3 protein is CASNDGESSYNEQFL. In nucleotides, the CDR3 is TGTGCCAGTAATGACGGGGAGAGCTCCTACAATGAGCAGTTCTTA.

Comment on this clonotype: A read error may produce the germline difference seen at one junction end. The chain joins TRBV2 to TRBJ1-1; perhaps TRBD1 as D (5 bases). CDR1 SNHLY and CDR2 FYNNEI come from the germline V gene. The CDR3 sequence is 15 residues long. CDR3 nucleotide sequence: TGTGCCAGCACCAAGTCTCAGGGCGCAATCACTGAAGTTTTCTTT. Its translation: CASTKSQGAITEVFF.

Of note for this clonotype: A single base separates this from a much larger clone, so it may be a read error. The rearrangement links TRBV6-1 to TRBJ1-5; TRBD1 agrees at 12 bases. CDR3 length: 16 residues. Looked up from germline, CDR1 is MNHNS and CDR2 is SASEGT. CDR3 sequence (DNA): TGTGGCAGCAGTAGGGGACAGGGGGCCGTCAATCAGCCCCAGCATTTT. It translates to CGSSRGQGAVNQPQHF.

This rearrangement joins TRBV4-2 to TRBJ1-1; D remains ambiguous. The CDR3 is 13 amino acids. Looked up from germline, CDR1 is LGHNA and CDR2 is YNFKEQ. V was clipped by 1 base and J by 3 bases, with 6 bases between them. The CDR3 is CASSQVGYTEAFF. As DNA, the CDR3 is TGTGCCAGCAGCCAAGTAGGGTACACTGAAGCTTTCTTT.

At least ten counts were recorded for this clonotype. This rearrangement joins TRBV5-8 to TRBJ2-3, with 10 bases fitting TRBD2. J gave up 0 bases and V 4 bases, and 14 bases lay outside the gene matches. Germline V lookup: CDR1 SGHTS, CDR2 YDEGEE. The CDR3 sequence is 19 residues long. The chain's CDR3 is CASSPGWASGGTSTDTQYF. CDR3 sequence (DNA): TGTGCCAGCAGCCCAGGATGGGCTAGCGGGGGAACTAGCACAGATACGCAGTATTTT.

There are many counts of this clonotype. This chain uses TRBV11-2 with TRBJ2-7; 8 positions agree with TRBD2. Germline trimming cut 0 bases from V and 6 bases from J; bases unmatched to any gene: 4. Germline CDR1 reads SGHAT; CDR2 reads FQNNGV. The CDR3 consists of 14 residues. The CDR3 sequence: CASSLERLAGEQYF. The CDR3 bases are TGTGCCAGCAGCTTAGAGAGGCTAGCGGGCGAGCAGTACTTC.

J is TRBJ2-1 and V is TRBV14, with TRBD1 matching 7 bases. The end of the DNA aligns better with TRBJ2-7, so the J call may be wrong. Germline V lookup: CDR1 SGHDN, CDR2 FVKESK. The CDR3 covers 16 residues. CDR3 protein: CASRLGRGSSYNEQYF. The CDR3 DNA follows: TGTGCCAGCAGACTCGGCAGGGGGAGCTCCTACAATGAGCAGTACTTC.

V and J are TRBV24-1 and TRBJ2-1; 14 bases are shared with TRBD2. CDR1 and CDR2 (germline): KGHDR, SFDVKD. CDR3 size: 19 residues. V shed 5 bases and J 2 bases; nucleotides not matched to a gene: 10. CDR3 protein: CATSADPGLAGGTYNEQFF. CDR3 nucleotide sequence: TGTGCCACCAGTGCCGACCCTGGACTAGCGGGGGGAACCTACAATGAGCAGTTCTTC.

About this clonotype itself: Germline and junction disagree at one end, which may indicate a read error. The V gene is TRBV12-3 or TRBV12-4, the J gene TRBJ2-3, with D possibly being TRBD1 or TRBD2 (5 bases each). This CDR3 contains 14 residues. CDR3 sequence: CASTRSGRGDTQYF. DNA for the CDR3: TGTGCCAGCACCCGATCAGGGAGAGGGGATACGCAATATTTT.

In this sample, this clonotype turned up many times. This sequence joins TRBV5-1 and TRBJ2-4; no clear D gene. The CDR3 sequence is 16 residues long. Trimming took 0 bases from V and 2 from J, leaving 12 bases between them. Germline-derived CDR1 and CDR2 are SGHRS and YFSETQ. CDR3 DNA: TGCGCCAGCAGCTTGGCTGGGTTGAGCTCCAAAAACATTCAGTACTTC. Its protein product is CASSLAGLSSKNIQYF.

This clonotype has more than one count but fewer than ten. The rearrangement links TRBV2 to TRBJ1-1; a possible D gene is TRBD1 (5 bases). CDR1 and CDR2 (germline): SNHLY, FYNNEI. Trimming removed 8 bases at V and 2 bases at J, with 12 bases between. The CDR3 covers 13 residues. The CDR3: CASGLQENTEAFF. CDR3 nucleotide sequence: TGTGCCAGCGGACTACAGGAAAACACTGAAGCTTTCTTT.

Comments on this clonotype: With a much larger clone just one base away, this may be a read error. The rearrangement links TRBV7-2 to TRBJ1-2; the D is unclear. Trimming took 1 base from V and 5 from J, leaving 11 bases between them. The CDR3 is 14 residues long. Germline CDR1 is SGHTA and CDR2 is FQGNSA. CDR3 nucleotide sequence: TGTGCCAGCAGCTTAGAGGCAGCCCGATATGGCTACACCTTC. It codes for CASSLEAARYGYTF.

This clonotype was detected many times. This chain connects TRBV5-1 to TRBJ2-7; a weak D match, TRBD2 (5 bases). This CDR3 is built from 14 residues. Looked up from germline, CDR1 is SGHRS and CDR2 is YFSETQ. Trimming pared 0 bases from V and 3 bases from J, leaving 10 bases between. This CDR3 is CASSLVGVNYEQYF. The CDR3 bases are TGCGCCAGCAGCTTGGTGGGAGTTAACTACGAGCAGTACTTC.

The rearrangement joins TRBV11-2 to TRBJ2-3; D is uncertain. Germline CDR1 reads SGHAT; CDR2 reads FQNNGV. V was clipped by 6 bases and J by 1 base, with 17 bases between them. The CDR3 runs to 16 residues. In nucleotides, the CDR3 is TGTGCCAGCAGGCCTTACGGAAGGCTAGGCACAGATACGCAGTATTTT. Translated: CASRPYGRLGTDTQYF.

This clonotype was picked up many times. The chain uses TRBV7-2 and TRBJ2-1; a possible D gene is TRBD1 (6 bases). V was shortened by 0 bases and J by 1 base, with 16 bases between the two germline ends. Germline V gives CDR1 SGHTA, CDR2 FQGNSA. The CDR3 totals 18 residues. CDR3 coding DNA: TGTGCCAGCAGCTTAGCGCGGGCAGGGGTAAATTCCTACAATGAGCAGTTCTTC. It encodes CASSLARAGVNSYNEQFF. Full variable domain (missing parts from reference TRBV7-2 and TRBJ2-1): GAGVSQSPSNKVTEKGKDVELRCDPISGHTALYWYRQSLGQGLEFLIYFQGNSAPDKSGLPSDRFSAERTGGSVSTLTIQRTQQEDSAVYLCASSLARAGVNSYNEQFFGPGTRLTVL.

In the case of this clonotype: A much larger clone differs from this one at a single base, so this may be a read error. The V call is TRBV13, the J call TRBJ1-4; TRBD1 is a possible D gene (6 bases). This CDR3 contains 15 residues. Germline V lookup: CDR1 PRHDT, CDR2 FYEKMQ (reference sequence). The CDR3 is CASSTRGEGNEKRFF. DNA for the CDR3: TGTGCCAGCAGTACCAGGGGTGAGGGTAATGAAAAACGGTTTTTT.

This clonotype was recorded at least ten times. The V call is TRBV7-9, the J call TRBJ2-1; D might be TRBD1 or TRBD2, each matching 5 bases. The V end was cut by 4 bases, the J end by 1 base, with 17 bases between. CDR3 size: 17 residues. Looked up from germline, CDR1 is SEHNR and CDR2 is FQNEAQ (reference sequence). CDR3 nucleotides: TGTGCCAGCAGCTCCGGGCCACGGGGCCTATCCTACAATGAGCAGTTCTTC. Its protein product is CASSSGPRGLSYNEQFF.

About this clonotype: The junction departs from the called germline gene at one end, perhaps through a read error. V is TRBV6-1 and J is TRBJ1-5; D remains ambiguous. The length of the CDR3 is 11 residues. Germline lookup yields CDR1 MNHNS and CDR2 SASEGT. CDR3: CASKGYHPQHF. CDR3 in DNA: TGTGCCAGCAAAGGGTATCACCCCCAGCATTTT.

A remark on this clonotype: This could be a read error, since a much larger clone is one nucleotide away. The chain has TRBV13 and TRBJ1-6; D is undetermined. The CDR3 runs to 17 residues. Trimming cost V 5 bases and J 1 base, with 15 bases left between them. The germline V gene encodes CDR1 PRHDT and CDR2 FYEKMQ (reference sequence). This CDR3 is CASSLRGAMSYNSPLHF. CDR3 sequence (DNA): TGTGCCAGCAGCCTCCGGGGAGCCATGTCCTATAATTCACCCCTCCACTTT.

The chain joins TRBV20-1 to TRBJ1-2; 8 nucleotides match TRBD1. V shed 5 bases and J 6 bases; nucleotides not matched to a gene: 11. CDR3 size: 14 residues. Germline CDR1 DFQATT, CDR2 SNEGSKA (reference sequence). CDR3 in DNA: TGCAGTGCTCCTCAATACAGGGGGATCAATGGCTACACCTTC. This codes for CSAPQYRGINGYTF.

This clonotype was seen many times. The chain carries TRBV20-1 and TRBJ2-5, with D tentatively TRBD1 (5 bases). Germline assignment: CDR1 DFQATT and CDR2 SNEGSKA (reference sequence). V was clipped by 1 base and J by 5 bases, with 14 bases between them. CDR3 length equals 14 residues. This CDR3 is CSARAPTGLETQYF. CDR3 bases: TGCAGTGCTAGAGCCCCCACAGGTCTTGAGACCCAGTACTTC.

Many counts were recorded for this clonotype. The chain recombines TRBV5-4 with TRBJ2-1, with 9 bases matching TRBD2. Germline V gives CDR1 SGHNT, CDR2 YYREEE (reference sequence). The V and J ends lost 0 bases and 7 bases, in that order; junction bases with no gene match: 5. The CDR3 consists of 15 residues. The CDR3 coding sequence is TGTGCCAGCAGCTTGGGCGGGGGGGCAATAAATGAGCAGTTCTTC. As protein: CASSLGGGAINEQFF.